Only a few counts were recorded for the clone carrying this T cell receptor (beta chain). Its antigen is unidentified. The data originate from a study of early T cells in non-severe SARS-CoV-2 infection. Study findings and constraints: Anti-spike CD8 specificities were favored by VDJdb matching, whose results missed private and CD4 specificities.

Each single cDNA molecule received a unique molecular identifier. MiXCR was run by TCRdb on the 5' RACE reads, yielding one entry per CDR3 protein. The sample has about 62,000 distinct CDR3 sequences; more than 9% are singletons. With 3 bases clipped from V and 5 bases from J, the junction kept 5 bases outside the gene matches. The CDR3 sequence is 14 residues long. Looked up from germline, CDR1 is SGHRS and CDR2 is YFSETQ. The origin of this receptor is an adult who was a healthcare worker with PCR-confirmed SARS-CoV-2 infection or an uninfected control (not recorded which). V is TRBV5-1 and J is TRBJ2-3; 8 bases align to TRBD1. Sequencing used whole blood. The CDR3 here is CASSSDREVDTQYF. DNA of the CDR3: TGCGCCAGCAGCTCGGACAGGGAGGTAGATACGCAGTATTTT. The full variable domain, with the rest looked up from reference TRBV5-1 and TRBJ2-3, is KAGVTQTPRYLIKTRGQQVTLSCSPISGHRSVSWYQQTPGQGLQFLFEYFSETQRNKGNFPGRFSGRQFSNSRSEMNVSTLELGDSALYLCASSSDREVDTQYFGPGTRLTVL.